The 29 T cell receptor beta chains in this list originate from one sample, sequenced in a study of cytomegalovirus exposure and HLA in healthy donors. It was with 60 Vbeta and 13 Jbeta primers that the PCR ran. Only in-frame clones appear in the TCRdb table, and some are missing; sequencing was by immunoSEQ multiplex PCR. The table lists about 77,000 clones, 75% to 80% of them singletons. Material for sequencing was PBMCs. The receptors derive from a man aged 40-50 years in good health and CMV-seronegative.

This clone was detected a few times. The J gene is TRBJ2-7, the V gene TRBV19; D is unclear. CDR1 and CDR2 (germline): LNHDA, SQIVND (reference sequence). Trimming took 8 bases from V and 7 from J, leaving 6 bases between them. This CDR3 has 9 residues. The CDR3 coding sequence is TGTGCCAGTGGCAAGGAGCAGTACTTC. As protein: CASGKEQYF. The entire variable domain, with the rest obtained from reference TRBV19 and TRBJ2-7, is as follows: DGGITQSPKYLFRKEGQNVTLSCEQNLNHDAMYWYRQDPGQGLRLIYYSQIVNDFQKGDIAEGYSVSREKKESFPLTVTSAQKNPTAFYLCASGKEQYFGPGTRLTVT.

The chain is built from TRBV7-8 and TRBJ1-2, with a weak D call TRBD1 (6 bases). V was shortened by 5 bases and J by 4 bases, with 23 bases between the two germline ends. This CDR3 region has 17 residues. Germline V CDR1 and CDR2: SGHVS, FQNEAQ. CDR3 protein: CASSPRYGTPTVYGYTF. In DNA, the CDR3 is TGTGCCAGCAGCCCCCGGTACGGGACACCGACCGTCTATGGCTACACCTTC.

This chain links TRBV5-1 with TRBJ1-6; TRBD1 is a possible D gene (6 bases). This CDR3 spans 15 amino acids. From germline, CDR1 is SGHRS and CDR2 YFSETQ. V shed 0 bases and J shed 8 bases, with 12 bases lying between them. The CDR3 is CASSLAGGIYSPLHF. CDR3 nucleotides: TGCGCCAGCAGCTTGGCTGGGGGCATCTATTCACCCCTCCACTTT.

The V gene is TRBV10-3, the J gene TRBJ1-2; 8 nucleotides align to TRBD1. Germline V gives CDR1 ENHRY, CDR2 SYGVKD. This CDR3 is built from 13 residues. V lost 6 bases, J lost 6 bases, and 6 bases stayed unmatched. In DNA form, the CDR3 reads TGTGCCATCAGGTTTCAGGGGGCAGATGGCTACACCTTC. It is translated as CAIRFQGADGYTF.

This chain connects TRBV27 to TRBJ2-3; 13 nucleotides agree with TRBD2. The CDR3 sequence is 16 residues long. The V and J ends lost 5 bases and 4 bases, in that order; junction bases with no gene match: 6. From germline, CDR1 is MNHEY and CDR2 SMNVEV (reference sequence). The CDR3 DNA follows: TGTGCCAGCAGTCAATTACTAGCGGGGGGGCCAGATACGCAGTATTTT. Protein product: CASSQLLAGGPDTQYF.

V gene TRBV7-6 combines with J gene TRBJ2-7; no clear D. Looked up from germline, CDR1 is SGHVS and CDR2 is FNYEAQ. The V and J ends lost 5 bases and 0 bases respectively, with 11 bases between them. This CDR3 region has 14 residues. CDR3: CASSPFHGSYEQYF. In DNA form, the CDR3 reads TGTGCCAGCAGCCCCTTCCACGGCTCCTACGAGCAGTACTTC. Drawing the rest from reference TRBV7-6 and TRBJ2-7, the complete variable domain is GAGVSQSPRYKVTKRGQDVALRCDPISGHVSLYWYRQALGQGPEFLTYFNYEAQQDKSGLPNDRFSAERPEGSISTLTIQRTEQRDSAMYRCASSPFHGSYEQYFGPGTRLTVT.

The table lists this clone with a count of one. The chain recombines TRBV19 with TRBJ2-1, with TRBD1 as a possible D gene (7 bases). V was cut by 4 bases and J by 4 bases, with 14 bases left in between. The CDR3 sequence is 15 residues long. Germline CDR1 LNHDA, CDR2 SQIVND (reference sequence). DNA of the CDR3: TGTGCCAGTAGTACCCAGGGGGGTGGGTACAATGAGCAGTTCTTC. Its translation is CASSTQGGGYNEQFF.

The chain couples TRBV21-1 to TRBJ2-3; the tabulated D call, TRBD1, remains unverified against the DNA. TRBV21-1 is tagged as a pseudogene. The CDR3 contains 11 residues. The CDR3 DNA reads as TGTGCCAGCGCGGGACAGGGTGGGCAGTATTTT. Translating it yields CASAGQGGQYF.

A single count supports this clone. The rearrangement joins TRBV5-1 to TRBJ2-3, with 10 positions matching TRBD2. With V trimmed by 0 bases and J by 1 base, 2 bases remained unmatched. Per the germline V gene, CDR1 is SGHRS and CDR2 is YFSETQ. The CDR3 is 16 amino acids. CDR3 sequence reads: CASSLGGTSGTDTQYF. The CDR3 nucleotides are TGCGCCAGCAGCTTGGGCGGGACTAGCGGCACAGATACGCAGTATTTT.

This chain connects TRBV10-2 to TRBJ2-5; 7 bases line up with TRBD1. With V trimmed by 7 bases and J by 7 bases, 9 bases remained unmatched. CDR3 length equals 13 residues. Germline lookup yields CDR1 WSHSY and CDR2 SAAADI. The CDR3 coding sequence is TGCGCCAGCACCTTACAGGGGAGAGGGACCCAGTACTTC. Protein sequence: CASTLQGRGTQYF.

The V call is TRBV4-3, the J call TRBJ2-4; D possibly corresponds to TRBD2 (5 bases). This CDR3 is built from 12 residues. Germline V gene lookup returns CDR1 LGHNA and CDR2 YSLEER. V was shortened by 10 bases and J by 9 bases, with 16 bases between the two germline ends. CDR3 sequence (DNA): TGCGCCACCTCCCCCGACGGGGTCATTCAGTACTTC. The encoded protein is CATSPDGVIQYF.

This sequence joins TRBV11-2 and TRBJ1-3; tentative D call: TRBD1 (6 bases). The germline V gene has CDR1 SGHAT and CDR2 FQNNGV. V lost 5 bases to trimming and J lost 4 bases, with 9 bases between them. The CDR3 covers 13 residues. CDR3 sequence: CASSPGQGNTIYF. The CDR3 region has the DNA TGTGCCAGCAGCCCCGGACAGGGAAACACCATATATTTT.

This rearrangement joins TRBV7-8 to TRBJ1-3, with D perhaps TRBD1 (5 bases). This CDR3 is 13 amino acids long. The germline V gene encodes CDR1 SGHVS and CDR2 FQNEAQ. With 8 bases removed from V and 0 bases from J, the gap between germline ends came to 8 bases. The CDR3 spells CASRQTSGNTIYF. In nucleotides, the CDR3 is TGTGCCAGCCGACAGACCTCTGGAAACACCATATATTTT.

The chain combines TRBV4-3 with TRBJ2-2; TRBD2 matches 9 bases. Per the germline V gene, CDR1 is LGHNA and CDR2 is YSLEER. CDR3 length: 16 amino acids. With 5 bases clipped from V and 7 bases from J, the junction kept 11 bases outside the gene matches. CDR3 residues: CASSTGGGALGGELFF. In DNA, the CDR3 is TGCGCCAGCAGCACGGGCGGGGGGGCCCTTGGCGGGGAGCTGTTTTTT.

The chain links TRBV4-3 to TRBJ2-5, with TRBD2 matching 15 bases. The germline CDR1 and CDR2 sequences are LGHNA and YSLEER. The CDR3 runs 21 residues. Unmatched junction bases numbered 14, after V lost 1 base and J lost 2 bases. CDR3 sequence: CASSQVLSGGLAGGIQETQYF. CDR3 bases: TGCGCCAGCAGCCAAGTGTTATCCGGTGGACTAGCGGGGGGGATACAAGAGACCCAGTACTTC.

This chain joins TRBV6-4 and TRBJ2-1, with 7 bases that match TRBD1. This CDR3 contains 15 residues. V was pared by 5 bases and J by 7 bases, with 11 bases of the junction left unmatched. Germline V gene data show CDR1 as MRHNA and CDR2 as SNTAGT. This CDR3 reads CASSKHDRVSNEQFF. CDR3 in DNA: TGTGCCAGCAGTAAACACGACAGGGTCAGTAATGAGCAGTTCTTC.

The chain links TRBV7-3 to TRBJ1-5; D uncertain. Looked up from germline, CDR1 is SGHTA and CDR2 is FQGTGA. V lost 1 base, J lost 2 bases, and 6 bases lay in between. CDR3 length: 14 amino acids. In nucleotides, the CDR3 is TGTGCCAGCAGCTTAAACGGGGGCAATCAGCCCCAGCATTTT. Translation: CASSLNGGNQPQHF.

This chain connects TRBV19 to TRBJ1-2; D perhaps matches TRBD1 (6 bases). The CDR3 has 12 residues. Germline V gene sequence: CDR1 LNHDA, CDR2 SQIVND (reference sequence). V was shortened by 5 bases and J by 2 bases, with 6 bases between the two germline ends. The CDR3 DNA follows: TGTGCCAGTAGTGACAGGAACTATGGCTACACCTTC. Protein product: CASSDRNYGYTF.

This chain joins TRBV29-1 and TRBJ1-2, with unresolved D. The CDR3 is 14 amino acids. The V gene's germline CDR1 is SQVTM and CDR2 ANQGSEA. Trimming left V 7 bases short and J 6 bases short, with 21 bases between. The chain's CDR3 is CSAPLGLKADGYTF. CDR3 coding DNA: TGCAGCGCACCCCTCGGACTCAAGGCGGATGGCTACACCTTC.

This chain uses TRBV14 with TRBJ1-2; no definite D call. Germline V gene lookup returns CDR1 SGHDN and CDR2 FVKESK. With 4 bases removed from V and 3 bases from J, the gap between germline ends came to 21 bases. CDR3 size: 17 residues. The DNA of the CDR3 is TGTGCCAGCAGCCCATCTACACTTACCGCCCGGGACTATGGCTACACCTTC. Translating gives CASSPSTLTARDYGYTF.

CDR3: CASSRFRAPTYEQYF. The CDR3 region has the DNA TGCGCCAGCAGCAGGTTCAGGGCCCCGACCTACGAGCAGTACTTC. The rearrangement links TRBV5-1 to TRBJ2-7, with a possible D match to TRBD1 (5 bases). V shed 4 bases and J shed 2 bases, with 16 bases lying between them. The CDR3 consists of 15 residues. The germline V gene encodes CDR1 SGHRS and CDR2 YFSETQ.

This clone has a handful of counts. CDR3 bases: TGCGCCAGCAGCCTTATACCGGGACAGGATCGGTCACCCCTCCACTTT. This sequence encodes CASSLIPGQDRSPLHF. This rearrangement joins TRBV4-1 to TRBJ1-6, with 8 bases identical to TRBD1. With 4 bases clipped from V and 10 bases from J, the junction kept 12 bases outside the gene matches. This CDR3 has 16 residues. Germline V CDR1 and CDR2: MGHRA, YSYEKL.

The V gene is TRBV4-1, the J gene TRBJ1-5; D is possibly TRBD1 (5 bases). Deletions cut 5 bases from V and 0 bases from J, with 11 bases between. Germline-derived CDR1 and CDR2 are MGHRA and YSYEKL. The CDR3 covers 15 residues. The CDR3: CASSYRQYSNQPQHF. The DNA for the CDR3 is TGCGCCAGCAGCTATCGACAGTATAGCAATCAGCCCCAGCATTTT.

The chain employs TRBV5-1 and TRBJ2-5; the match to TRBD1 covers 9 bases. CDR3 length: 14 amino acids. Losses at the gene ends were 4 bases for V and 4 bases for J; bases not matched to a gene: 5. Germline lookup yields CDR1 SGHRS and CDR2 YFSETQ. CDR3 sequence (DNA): TGCGCCAGCAGCGCGGGGACAGGGACAGAGACCCAGTACTTC. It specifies CASSAGTGTETQYF.

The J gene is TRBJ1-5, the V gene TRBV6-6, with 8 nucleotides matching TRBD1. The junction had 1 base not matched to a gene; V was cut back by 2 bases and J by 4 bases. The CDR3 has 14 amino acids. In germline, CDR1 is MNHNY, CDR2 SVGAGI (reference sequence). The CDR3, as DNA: TGTGCCAGCAGTTACCAGGGGGCTAATCAGCCCCAGCATTTT. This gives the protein CASSYQGANQPQHF.

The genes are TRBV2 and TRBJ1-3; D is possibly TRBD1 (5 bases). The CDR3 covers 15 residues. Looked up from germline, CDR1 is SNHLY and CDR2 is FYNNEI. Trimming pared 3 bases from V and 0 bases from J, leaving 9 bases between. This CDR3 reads CASSELQGSGNTIYF. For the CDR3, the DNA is TGTGCCAGCAGTGAGTTGCAGGGCTCTGGAAACACCATATATTTT.

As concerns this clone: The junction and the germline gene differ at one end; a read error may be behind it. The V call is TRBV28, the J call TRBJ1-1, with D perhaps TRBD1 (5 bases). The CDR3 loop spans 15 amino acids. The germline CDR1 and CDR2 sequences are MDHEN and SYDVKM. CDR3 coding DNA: TGTGTCAGCAAGAACGCGGGGCAGGGAGTGACTGAAGCTTTCTTT. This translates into CVSKNAGQGVTEAFF.

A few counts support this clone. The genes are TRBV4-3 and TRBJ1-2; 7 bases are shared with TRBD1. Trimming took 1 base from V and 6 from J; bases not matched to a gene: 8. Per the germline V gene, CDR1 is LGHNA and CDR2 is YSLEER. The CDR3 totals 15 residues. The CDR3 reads CASSQGPGQTNGYTF. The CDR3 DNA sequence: TGCGCCAGCAGCCAAGGCCCGGGACAGACGAATGGCTACACCTTC.

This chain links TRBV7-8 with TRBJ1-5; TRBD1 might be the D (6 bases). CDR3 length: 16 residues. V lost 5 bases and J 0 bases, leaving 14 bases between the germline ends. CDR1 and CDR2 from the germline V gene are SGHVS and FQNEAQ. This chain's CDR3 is CASSIRDKNSNQPQHF. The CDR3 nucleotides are TGTGCCAGCAGCATTAGGGACAAGAATAGCAATCAGCCCCAGCATTTT.